The 8 T cell receptor beta chains presented below share a single source sample, sequenced in a study of STAT5B mutations in CD4+ large granular lymphocyte leukemia. Only in-frame clones appear in the TCRdb table, and some are missing; sequencing was by immunoSEQ multiplex PCR. The sample comprises about 25,000 clones, roughly 69% of which are singletons, and 8.5% to 10% rests with the top ten. The sequenced material came from CD4+ T cells from blood buffy coats. All receptors derive from a human donor in good health.

This clone was observed a single time. The V gene is TRBV6-1, the J gene TRBJ2-5, with 7 bases fitting TRBD1. The CDR3 has 14 residues. Germline trimming cut 6 bases from V and 4 bases from J; bases unmatched to any gene: 8. Germline V gene sequence: CDR1 MNHNS, CDR2 SASEGT. The CDR3 DNA reads TGTGCCAGCAGCCTGGGACAGCGAGGAGAGACCCAGTACTTC. This codes for CASSLGQRGETQYF.

The chain employs TRBV6-4 and TRBJ2-1, with 10 nucleotides matching TRBD2. Per the germline V gene, CDR1 is MRHNA and CDR2 is SNTAGT. The V and J ends lost 4 bases and 9 bases, in that order; junction bases with no gene match: 3. There are 13 residues in the CDR3. In DNA, the CDR3 is TGTGCCAGCAGTGTAGGGACTAGCGCTGAGCAGTTCTTC. The encoded protein is CASSVGTSAEQFF.

The V and J genes are TRBV6-5 and TRBJ2-7, with 7 nucleotides matching TRBD1. Trimming cost V 8 bases and J 6 bases; bases outside gene matches: 10. This CDR3 is 13 amino acids long. Germline V CDR1 and CDR2: MNHEY, SVGAGI. As DNA, the CDR3 is TGTGCCAGCGCCAGGGGGTATTTAGGCGAGCAGTACGTC. Its translation is CASARGYLGEQYV.

This chain's CDR3 is CASRAQGARGTGELFF. The CDR3 bases are TGTGCCAGCAGGGCACAGGGGGCTCGTGGCACCGGGGAGCTGTTTTTT. V usage is TRBV2 and J usage is TRBJ2-2; 9 bases map to TRBD1. Germline-derived CDR1 and CDR2 are SNHLY and FYNNEI. V gave up 6 bases and J gave up 4 bases; unmatched junction bases: 9. This CDR3 is built from 16 residues.

This clone was seen more than once but under ten times. DNA of the CDR3: TGTGCCAGCAGCTTTTTTACCGGGAGAGAGGGCTACACCTTC. This encodes CASSFFTGREGYTF. V usage is TRBV5-4 and J usage is TRBJ1-2, with unresolved D. Trimming cost V 2 bases and J 8 bases, with 16 bases left between them. There are 14 residues in the CDR3. Per germline, CDR1 SGHNT and CDR2 YYREEE (reference sequence).

This clone came up a few times. V gene TRBV7-9 combines with J gene TRBJ2-6; D unresolved. Trimming stripped 7 bases from V and 0 bases from J, with 10 bases between. The CDR3 loop spans 15 amino acids. Looked up from germline, CDR1 is SEHNR and CDR2 is FQNEAQ (reference sequence). CDR3 coding DNA: TGTGCCAGCACCGCAGGAATCTCTGGGGCCAACGTCCTGACTTTC. Protein product: CASTAGISGANVLTF.

The chain has TRBV19 and TRBJ2-6, with TRBD1 identical over 9 bases. The germline V gene encodes CDR1 LNHDA and CDR2 SQIVND (reference sequence). After removal of 7 bases from V and 0 bases from J, the junction contained 7 bases not matched to a gene. This CDR3 region has 17 residues. The CDR3 nucleotides are TGTGCCAGTACCACGGGACAGGGAGTCTCTGGGGCCAACGTCCTGACTTTC. It encodes CASTTGQGVSGANVLTF.

In its sample, this clone is large. The chain recombines TRBV7-8 with TRBJ2-3, with D possibly being TRBD2 (5 bases). Germline lookup yields CDR1 SGHVS and CDR2 FQNEAQ. The V and J ends lost 5 bases and 5 bases respectively, with 17 bases between them. The CDR3 has 15 amino acids. The CDR3 loop reads CASSLRTFAGDTQYF. Written as DNA, the CDR3 is TGTGCCAGCAGCCTCAGGACCTTCGCGGGAGATACGCAGTATTTT. Full variable domain (remainder filled in from reference TRBV7-8 and TRBJ2-3): GAGVSQSPRYKVAKRGQDVALRCDPISGHVSLFWYQQALGQGPEFLTYFQNEAQLDKSGLPSDRFFAERPEGSVSTLKIQRTQQEDSAVYLCASSLRTFAGDTQYFGPGTRLTVL.